These 5 T cell receptor beta chains were sequenced from one sample in a study of T cells in Graves' hyperthyroidism and ophthalmopathy (dated by TCRdb to between 2018 and 2021). Library preparation was by multiplex PCR. Sequencing took place on an Illumina HiSeq 2000. TCR beta CDR3 regions were amplified from RNA transcripts. The first round of RT-PCR for the TCR CDR3 was performed with the HTBI primer set and the Qiagen OneStep RT-PCR kit. TCRdb trimmed public reads at Q25 via fastp, called clones via MiXCR and kept in-frame beta chains. Rows with a matching CDR3 protein are joined into one entry that keeps the most common DNA and genes. This sample holds about 640,000 distinct CDR3 sequences; around 13% were observed only once. Around 13% of the sample is in the top ten clones. The material sequenced was blood. Source of these receptors: a woman aged 50 to 60 with Graves' ophthalmopathy.

The chain employs TRBV15 and TRBJ2-5, with D unresolved. CDR1 LNHNV and CDR2 YYDKDF come from the germline V gene (reference sequence). Trimming took off 0 bases at V and 5 bases at J, with 10 bases between the two ends. This CDR3 has 14 amino acids. CDR3: CATSREEQAETQYF. The DNA of the CDR3 is TGTGCCACCAGCAGAGAAGAGCAAGCCGAGACCCAGTACTTC.

This clonotype has ten or more counts. The V call is TRBV19, the J call TRBJ2-1; 9 bases fit TRBD2. J gave up 5 bases and V 6 bases, and 17 bases lay outside the gene matches. From germline, CDR1 is LNHDA and CDR2 SQIVND (reference sequence). The CDR3 extends over 18 amino acids. DNA of the CDR3: TGTGCCAGTAGATGGGGAGCGGGGGGAAGTCGTGAGCACAATGAGCAGTTCTTC. Amino acid sequence: CASRWGAGGSREHNEQFF.

This clonotype occurred many times. CDR3 coding DNA: TGTGCCAGCAGCTTAGCGGGGATCGTCACGGGGGAGCTGTTTTTT. Residues: CASSLAGIVTGELFF. The rearrangement links TRBV7-2 to TRBJ2-2, with unresolved D. V was pared by 0 bases and J by 8 bases, with 13 bases between. The CDR3 totals 15 residues. Germline V gives CDR1 SGHTA, CDR2 FQGNSA.

This clonotype was picked up many times. V and J are TRBV19 and TRBJ2-1, with 7 bases lining up with TRBD2. In germline, CDR1 is LNHDA, CDR2 SQIVND (reference sequence). Losses at the gene ends were 2 bases for V and 3 bases for J; bases not matched to a gene: 10. There are 17 residues in the CDR3. DNA for the CDR3: TGTGCCAGTAGTATAAGGTTCGGCGGGGGACTCTACAATGAGCAGTTCTTC. Encoded protein: CASSIRFGGGLYNEQFF.

Worth noting for this clonotype: Just one base apart from a much larger clone, this may be a read error. The V and J genes are TRBV7-2 and TRBJ1-2; D gene unclear. Germline V gene data show CDR1 as SGHTA and CDR2 as FQGNSA. V was clipped by 3 bases and J by 0 bases, with 11 bases between them. This CDR3 has 15 residues. The CDR3 is CASSFSGSANYGYTF. In DNA, the CDR3 is TGTGCCAGCAGCTTCAGTGGCAGCGCTAACTATGGCTACACCTTC. Full variable domain (outside the CDR3, taken from reference TRBV7-2 and TRBJ1-2): GAGVSQSPSNKVTEKGKDVELRCDPISGHTALYWYRQSLGQGLEFLIYFQGNSAPDKSGLPSDRFSAERTGGSVSTLTIQRTQQEDSAVYLCASSFSGSANYGYTFGSGTRLTVV.